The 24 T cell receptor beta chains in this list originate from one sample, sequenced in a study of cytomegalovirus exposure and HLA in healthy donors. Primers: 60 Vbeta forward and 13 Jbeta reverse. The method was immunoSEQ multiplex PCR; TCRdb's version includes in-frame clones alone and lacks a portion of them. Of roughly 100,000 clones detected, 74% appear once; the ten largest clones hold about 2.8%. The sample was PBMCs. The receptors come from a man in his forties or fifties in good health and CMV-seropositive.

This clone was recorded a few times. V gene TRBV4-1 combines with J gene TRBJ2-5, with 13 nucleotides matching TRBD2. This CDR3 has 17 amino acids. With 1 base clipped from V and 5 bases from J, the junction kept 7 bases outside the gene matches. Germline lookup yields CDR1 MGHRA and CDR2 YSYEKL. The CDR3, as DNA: TGCGCCAGCAGCCAAGGAGAACTAGCGGGGGGGCCGGAGACCCAGTACTTC. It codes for CASSQGELAGGPETQYF.

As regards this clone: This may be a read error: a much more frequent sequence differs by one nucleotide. CDR3 loop: CASSVEGDTEAFF. The CDR3 bases are TGTGCCAGCAGCGTAGAGGGGGACACTGAAGCTTTCTTT. The chain links TRBV9 to TRBJ1-1; tentative D call: TRBD1 (6 bases). CDR1 SGDLS and CDR2 YYNGEE come from the germline V gene. The CDR3 runs 13 residues. Trimming took 0 bases from V and 3 from J, leaving 6 bases between them.

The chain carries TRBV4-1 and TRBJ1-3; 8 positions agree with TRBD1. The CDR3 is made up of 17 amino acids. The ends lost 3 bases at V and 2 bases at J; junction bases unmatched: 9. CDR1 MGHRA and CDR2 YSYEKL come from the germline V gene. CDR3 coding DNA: TGCGCCAGCAGCCACGGACCCCCGGGACAGGCTGGAAACACCATATATTTT. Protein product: CASSHGPPGQAGNTIYF.

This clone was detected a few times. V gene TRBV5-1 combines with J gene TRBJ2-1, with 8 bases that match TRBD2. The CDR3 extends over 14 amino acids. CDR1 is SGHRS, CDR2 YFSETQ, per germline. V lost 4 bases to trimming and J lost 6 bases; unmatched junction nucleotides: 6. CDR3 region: CASSVTGTSNEQFF. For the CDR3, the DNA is TGCGCCAGCAGCGTTACCGGGACTAGCAATGAGCAGTTCTTC.

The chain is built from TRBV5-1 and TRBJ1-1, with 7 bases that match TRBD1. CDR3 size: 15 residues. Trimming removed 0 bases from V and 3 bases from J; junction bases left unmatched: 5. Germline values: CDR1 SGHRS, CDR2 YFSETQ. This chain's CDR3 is CASSLAGQGDTEAFF. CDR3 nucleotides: TGCGCCAGCAGCTTGGCGGGGCAGGGGGACACTGAAGCTTTCTTT. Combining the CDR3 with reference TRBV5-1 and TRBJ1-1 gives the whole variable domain KAGVTQTPRYLIKTRGQQVTLSCSPISGHRSVSWYQQTPGQGLQFLFEYFSETQRNKGNFPGRFSGRQFSNSRSEMNVSTLELGDSALYLCASSLAGQGDTEAFFGQGTRLTVV.

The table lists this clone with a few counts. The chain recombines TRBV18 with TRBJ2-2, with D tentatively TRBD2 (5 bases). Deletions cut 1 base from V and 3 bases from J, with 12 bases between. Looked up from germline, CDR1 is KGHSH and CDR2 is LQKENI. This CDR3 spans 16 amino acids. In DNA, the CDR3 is TGTGCCAGCTCACCACTTTCGGGGTTGCACACCGGGGAGCTGTTTTTT. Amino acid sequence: CASSPLSGLHTGELFF. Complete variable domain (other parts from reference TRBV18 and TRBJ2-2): NAGVMQNPRHLVRRRGQEARLRCSPMKGHSHVYWYRQLPEEGLKFMVYLQKENIIDESGMPKERFSAEFPKEGPSILRIQQVVRGDSAAYFCASSPLSGLHTGELFFGEGSRLTVL.

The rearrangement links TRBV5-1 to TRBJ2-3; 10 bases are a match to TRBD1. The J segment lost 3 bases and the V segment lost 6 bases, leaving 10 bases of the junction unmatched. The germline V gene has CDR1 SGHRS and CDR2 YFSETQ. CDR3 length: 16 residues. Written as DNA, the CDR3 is TGCGCCAGCAAGTTGACCGGGACAGGGGTGACAGATACGCAGTATTTT. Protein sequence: CASKLTGTGVTDTQYF.

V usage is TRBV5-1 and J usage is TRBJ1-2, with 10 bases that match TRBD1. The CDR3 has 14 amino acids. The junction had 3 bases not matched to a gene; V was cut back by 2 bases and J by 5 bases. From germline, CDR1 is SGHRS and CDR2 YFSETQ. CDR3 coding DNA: TGCGCCAGCAGCTTTACGGGACAGGGGTATGGCTACACCTTC. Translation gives CASSFTGQGYGYTF.

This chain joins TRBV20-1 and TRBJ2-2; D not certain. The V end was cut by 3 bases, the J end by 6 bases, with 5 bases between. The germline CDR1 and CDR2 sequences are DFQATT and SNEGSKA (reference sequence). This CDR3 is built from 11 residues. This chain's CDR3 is CSASGPGELFF. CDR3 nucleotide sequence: TGCAGTGCTAGTGGGCCCGGGGAGCTGTTTTTT.

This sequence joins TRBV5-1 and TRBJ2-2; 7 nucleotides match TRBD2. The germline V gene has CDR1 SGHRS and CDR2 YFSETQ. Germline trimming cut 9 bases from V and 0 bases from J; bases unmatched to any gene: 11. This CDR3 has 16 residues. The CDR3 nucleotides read TGCGCCACCCAATCGGTGGCGGGGGCGAACACCGGGGAGCTGTTTTTT. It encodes CATQSVAGANTGELFF.

This CDR3 reads CASKKITIPGLAGDTQYF. CDR3 nucleotide sequence: TGTGCCAGCAAAAAGATAACTATACCGGGACTAGCGGGAGATACGCAGTATTTT. The gene calls are TRBV4-2 and TRBJ2-3; 12 nucleotides agree with TRBD2. V was clipped by 7 bases and J by 5 bases; unmatched bases: 16. The CDR3 is made up of 18 amino acids. Germline CDR1 LGHNA, CDR2 YNFKEQ.

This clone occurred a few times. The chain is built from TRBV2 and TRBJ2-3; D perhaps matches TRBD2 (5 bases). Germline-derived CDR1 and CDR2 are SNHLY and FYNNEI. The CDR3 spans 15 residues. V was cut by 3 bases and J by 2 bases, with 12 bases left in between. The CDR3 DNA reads TGTGCCAGCAGTGAGAGACTCGGGATCACAGATACGCAGTATTTT. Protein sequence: CASSERLGITDTQYF.

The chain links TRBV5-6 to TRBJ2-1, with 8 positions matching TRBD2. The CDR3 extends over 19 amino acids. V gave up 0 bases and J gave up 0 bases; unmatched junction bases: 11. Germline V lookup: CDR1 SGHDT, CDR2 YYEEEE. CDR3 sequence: CASSLVASGPISSYNEQFF. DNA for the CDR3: TGTGCCAGCAGCTTGGTTGCTAGCGGGCCTATTAGCTCCTACAATGAGCAGTTCTTC.

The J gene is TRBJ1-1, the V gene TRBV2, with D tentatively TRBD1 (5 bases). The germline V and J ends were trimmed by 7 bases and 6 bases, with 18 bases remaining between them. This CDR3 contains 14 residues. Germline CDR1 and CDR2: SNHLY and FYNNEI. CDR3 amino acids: CASTKTGGIAEAFF. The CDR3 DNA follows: TGTGCCAGCACTAAGACGGGGGGTATTGCTGAAGCTTTCTTT.

DNA of the CDR3: TGTGCCAGCAGCTTGTGGACAGGGGGTAATGAAAAACTGTTTTTT. This translates into CASSLWTGGNEKLFF. This chain connects TRBV5-6 to TRBJ1-4; TRBD1 matches at 10 bases. J gave up 4 bases and V 1 base, and 1 base lay outside the gene matches. Germline CDR1 and CDR2: SGHDT and YYEEEE. This CDR3 contains 15 residues.

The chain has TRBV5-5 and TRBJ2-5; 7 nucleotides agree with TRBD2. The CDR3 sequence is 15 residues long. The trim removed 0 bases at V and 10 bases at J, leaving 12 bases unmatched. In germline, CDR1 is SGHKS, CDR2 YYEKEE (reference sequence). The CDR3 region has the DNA TGTGCCAGCAGCTTGGTTTACGGGGGGAACGGGGACCAGTACTTC. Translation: CASSLVYGGNGDQYF.

The CDR3, as DNA: TGTGCCAGCAGCGCGGGGGGGAAACTGTTTTTT. It specifies CASSAGGKLFF. This chain connects TRBV7-3 to TRBJ1-4; a weak D match, TRBD1 (5 bases). The V end was cut by 5 bases, the J end by 11 bases, with 9 bases between. The CDR3 is 11 residues long. CDR1 is SGHTA and CDR2 is FQGTGA in the germline V gene.

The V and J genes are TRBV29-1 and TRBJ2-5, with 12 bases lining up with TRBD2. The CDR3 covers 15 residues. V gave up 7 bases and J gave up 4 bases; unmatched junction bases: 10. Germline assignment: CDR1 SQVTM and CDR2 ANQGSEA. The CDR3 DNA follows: TGCAGCGCCAATGAGGCTAGCGGGGGGGCAGAGACCCAGTACTTC. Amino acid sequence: CSANEASGGAETQYF.

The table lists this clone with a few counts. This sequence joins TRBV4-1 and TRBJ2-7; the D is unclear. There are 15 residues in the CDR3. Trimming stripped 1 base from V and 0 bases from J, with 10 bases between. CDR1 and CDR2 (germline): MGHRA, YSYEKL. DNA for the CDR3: TGCGCCAGCAGCCAAGGGCGGCCGAGCTCCTACGAGCAGTACTTC. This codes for CASSQGRPSSYEQYF.

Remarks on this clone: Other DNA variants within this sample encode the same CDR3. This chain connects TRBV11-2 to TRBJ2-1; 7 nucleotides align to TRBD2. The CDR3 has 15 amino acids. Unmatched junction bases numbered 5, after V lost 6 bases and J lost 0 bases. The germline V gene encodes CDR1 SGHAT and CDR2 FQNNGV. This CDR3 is CASSPGGSSYNEQFF. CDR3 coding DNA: TGTGCCAGCAGTCCAGGCGGGAGCTCCTACAATGAGCAGTTCTTC.

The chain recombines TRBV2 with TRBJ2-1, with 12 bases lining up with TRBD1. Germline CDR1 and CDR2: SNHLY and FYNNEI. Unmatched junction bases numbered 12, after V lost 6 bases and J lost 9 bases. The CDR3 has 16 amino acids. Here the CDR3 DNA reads TGTGCCAGCAGACAACAGGGACAGGGGGCTCTAGGTGAGCAGTTCTTC. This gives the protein CASRQQGQGALGEQFF. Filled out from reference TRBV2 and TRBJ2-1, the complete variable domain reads EPEVTQTPSHQVTQMGQEVILRCVPISNHLYFYWYRQILGQKVEFLVSFYNNEISEKSEIFDDQFSVERPDGSNFTLKIRSTKLEDSAMYFCASRQQGQGALGEQFFGPGTRLTVL.

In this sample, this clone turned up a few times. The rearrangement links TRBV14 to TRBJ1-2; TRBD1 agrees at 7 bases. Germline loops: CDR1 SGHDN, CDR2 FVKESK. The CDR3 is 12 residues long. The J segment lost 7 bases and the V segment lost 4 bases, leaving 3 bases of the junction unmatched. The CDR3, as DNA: TGTGCCAGCAGCCGCGACAGGGTTGGCTACACCTTC. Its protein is CASSRDRVGYTF.

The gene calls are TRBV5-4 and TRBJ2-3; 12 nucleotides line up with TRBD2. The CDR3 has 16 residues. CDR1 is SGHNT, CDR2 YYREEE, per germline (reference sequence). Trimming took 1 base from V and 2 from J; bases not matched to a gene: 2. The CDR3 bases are TGTGCCAGCAGCTTGCGACTAGCGGGGGTCACAGATACGCAGTATTTT. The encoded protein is CASSLRLAGVTDTQYF.

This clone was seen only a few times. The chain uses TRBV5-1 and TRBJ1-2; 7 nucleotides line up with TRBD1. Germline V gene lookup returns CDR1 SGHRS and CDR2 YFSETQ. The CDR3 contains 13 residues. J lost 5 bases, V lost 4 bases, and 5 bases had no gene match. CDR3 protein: CASSPRGQYGYTF. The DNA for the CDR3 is TGCGCCAGCAGCCCACGGGGACAGTATGGCTACACCTTC.